The 14 T cell receptor beta chains below all came from one sample that was sequenced in a study of CD8 T cells in Susac syndrome (dated by TCRdb to the late 2010s). The method was the immunoSEQ multiplex PCR assay. RNA was extracted using the RNeasy kit, and about 0.45 to 1 ug of the RNA was reverse transcribed with random hexamers. TCRdb reran the public reads through fastp at Q25 and MiXCR, keeping productive beta chains. Here each entry gathers all rows of one CDR3 protein and keeps the most common genes and DNA. The sample records about 210,000 distinct CDR3 sequences, around 95% of which are singletons. Of the sample, 0.095% falls within the top ten clones. Sequencing used CD4+ T cells from PBMCs. These receptor sequences come from a human donor with multiple sclerosis.

CDR3: CSARDQRGRETQYF. DNA for the CDR3: TGCAGTGCTAGAGATCAACGAGGGCGAGAGACCCAGTACTTC. The chain recombines TRBV20-1 with TRBJ2-5; possibly TRBD2 for D (5 bases). The CDR3 consists of 14 residues. V gave up 0 bases and J gave up 4 bases, with 12 bases separating them. Germline assignment: CDR1 DFQATT and CDR2 SNEGSKA (reference sequence).

The chain carries TRBV30 and TRBJ1-2, with D unclear. The CDR3 covers 12 residues. Germline V gene sequence: CDR1 GTSNPN, CDR2 SVGIG (reference sequence). Trimming removed 3 bases at V and 1 base at J, with 6 bases between. The DNA for the CDR3 is TGTGCCTGGAGGGGTGATAACTATGGCTACACCTTC. Translating it yields CAWRGDNYGYTF.

The J gene is TRBJ2-1, the V gene TRBV20-1; 10 bases align to TRBD2. CDR3 size: 15 residues. J lost 4 bases, V lost 3 bases, and 6 bases had no gene match. The germline gives CDR1 DFQATT, CDR2 SNEGSKA (reference sequence). The CDR3 sequence: CSASTSGMGYNEQFF. CDR3 in DNA: TGCAGTGCTAGCACTAGCGGGATGGGATACAATGAGCAGTTCTTC.

CDR3 DNA: TGCAGTGCGATGCCGGGACACCTTAATGAAAAACTGTTTTTT. It yields the protein CSAMPGHLNEKLFF. The chain joins TRBV20-1 to TRBJ1-4; a weak D match, TRBD1 (6 bases). Germline CDR1 reads DFQATT; CDR2 reads SNEGSKA (reference sequence). This CDR3 contains 14 residues. V was trimmed by 6 bases and J by 4 bases, leaving 15 bases between them.

J is TRBJ2-3 and V is TRBV7-3, with 10 bases fitting TRBD2. V lost 4 bases to trimming and J lost 5 bases; unmatched junction nucleotides: 6. The CDR3 contains 15 residues. CDR1 SGHTA and CDR2 FQGTGA come from the germline V gene. Here the CDR3 DNA reads TGTGCCAGCAGCTCCCTTGCTAGCGGGAGAGATACGCAGTATTTT. Translating gives CASSSLASGRDTQYF.

The CDR3 loop reads CARAGTSRARTDTQYF. CDR3 coding DNA: TGTGCCCGTGCCGGGACTAGCCGGGCCCGAACAGATACGCAGTATTTT. This rearrangement joins TRBV30 to TRBJ2-3; 9 bases map to TRBD2. J gave up 3 bases and V 8 bases, and 15 bases lay outside the gene matches. CDR1 is GTSNPN, CDR2 SVGIG, per germline (reference sequence). The CDR3 length is 16 residues.

The gene calls are TRBV3-1 and TRBJ2-7; TRBD2 agrees at 7 bases. Germline CDR1 LGHDT, CDR2 YNNKEL (reference sequence). The CDR3 loop spans 16 amino acids. V gave up 4 bases and J gave up 0 bases; unmatched junction bases: 9. The CDR3 protein is CASSPRGKRGSYEQYF. CDR3 sequence (DNA): TGTGCCAGCAGCCCAAGGGGTAAGCGGGGCTCCTACGAGCAGTACTTC.

The chain combines TRBV29-1 with TRBJ2-7; TRBD1 agrees at 12 bases. In germline, CDR1 is SQVTM, CDR2 ANQGSEA. After removal of 4 bases from V and 6 bases from J, the junction contained 10 bases not matched to a gene. CDR3 length equals 15 residues. The CDR3 is CSVARSGTGGAEQYF. CDR3 nucleotides: TGCAGCGTTGCCCGATCCGGGACAGGGGGCGCCGAGCAGTACTTC.

The chain joins TRBV4-1 to TRBJ2-7, with TRBD1 matching 9 bases. The CDR3 runs to 15 residues. V lost 1 base, J lost 3 bases, and 4 bases stayed unmatched. Germline CDR1 MGHRA, CDR2 YSYEKL. CDR3 nucleotides: TGCGCCAGCAGCCAAGTCGGGACAGGGCTCTACGAGCAGTACTTC. This codes for CASSQVGTGLYEQYF.

The V and J genes are TRBV25-1 and TRBJ2-3, with D tentatively TRBD2 (5 bases). The CDR3 contains 13 residues. V dropped 5 bases and J dropped 5 bases, with 11 bases sitting between them. Per the germline V gene, CDR1 is MGHDK and CDR2 is SYGVNS. CDR3 sequence (DNA): TGTGCCAGCAGTTCCAGAGGGATAGATACGCAGTATTTT. Its protein is CASSSRGIDTQYF. Using reference TRBV25-1 and TRBJ2-3 for the parts outside the CDR3, the full variable domain is EADIYQTPRYLVIGTGKKITLECSQTMGHDKMYWYQQDPGMELHLIHYSYGVNSTEKGDLSSESTVSRIRTEHFPLTLESARPSHTSQYLCASSSRGIDTQYFGPGTRLTVL.

The chain uses TRBV12-3 or TRBV12-4 and TRBJ1-2; D gene ambiguous. This CDR3 spans 13 amino acids. With 0 bases removed from V and 11 bases from J, the gap between germline ends came to 13 bases. The CDR3 sequence is CASSLAFLYLYTF. In DNA, the CDR3 is TGTGCCAGCAGTTTAGCGTTCCTTTATCTTTACACCTTC.

This sequence joins TRBV27 and TRBJ2-1; D might be TRBD1 (7 bases). Germline V gene lookup returns CDR1 MNHEY and CDR2 SMNVEV (reference sequence). The ends were cut back, 2 bases at V and 9 bases at J, with 14 bases in the middle. There are 14 residues in the CDR3. The CDR3, as DNA: TGTGCCAGCAGTTTACGGCAGGGGGGCGGTGAGCAGTTCTTC. Its translation: CASSLRQGGGEQFF.

The rearrangement links TRBV5-1 to TRBJ2-3; D remains unclear. The CDR3 is 14 residues long. Germline V gives CDR1 SGHRS, CDR2 YFSETQ. Between the trimmed V and J ends, which lost 8 bases and 4 bases, there was a span of 17 bases. The CDR3 sequence: CASEIAGRPDTQYF. In DNA, the CDR3 is TGCGCCAGTGAGATAGCTGGGCGTCCAGATACGCAGTATTTT.

The gene calls are TRBV29-1 and TRBJ2-3; TRBD1 agrees at 11 bases. Looked up from germline, CDR1 is SQVTM and CDR2 is ANQGSEA. This CDR3 spans 12 amino acids. V shed 7 bases and J 7 bases; nucleotides not matched to a gene: 4. As DNA, the CDR3 is TGCAGCGCCGGGACAGGGGGAAATACGCAGTATTTT. It encodes CSAGTGGNTQYF.